This T cell receptor (beta chain) was sequenced for a study of T cell changes during pregnancy in multiple sclerosis. Method: immunoSEQ multiplex PCR; TCRdb's copy keeps in-frame clones and lacks some. The data show over 80,000 clones, 90% seen once. This CDR3 comprises 16 residues. Germline CDR1 reads PRHDT; CDR2 reads FYEKMQ (reference sequence). The V and J ends lost 3 bases and 6 bases, in that order; junction bases with no gene match: 8. The sequencing used peripheral blood, collected in the second trimester of pregnancy. The chain uses TRBV13 and TRBJ2-7; 13 bases agree with TRBD2. The receptor comes from a female donor in good health, enrolled as a control in a pregnancy study. DNA for the CDR3: TGTGCCAGCAGCTTCAAGCGGACTAGCGGGAGCGGCGAGCAGTACTTC. Protein: CASSFKRTSGSGEQYF.